Presented here are 13 T cell receptor beta chains from one specimen sequenced in a study of shared clonotypes between healthy human individuals. Naive CD8 cells, CD45RO-negative and positively selected for CCR7, excluded terminally differentiated effector memory CD45RA+ cells. Only in-frame clones appear in the TCRdb table, and some are missing; sequencing was by immunoSEQ multiplex PCR. The sample shows approximately 590,000 clones, nearly 97% of them seen only once. Sequencing was carried out using naive CD8+ T cells sorted from blood. Receptors originate from a woman younger than 45 in good health.

Note on this clone: The identical CDR3 is also encoded by other nucleotide sequences in the sample. The chain has TRBV5-4 and TRBJ2-7; D is perhaps TRBD2 (6 bases). V was clipped by 2 bases and J by 1 base, with 7 bases between them. Germline CDR1 and CDR2: SGHNT and YYREEE (reference sequence). The CDR3 runs to 13 residues. In nucleotides, the CDR3 is TGTGCCAGCAGCTTTGGAGGGTCCTACGAGCAGTACTTC. As protein: CASSFGGSYEQYF.

The chain has TRBV6-5 and TRBJ2-1, with 7 positions matching TRBD1. The length of the CDR3 is 15 residues. V was clipped by 6 bases and J by 3 bases; unmatched bases: 8. In germline, CDR1 is MNHEY, CDR2 SVGAGI. The CDR3, as DNA: TGTGCCAGCAGGGCTGGGGACAGCTTCTACAATGAGCAGTTCTTC. This translates into CASRAGDSFYNEQFF.

V is TRBV7-9 and J is TRBJ2-7; D gene uncertain. V lost 1 base and J 4 bases, leaving 11 bases between the germline ends. The CDR3 sequence is 14 residues long. Germline lookup yields CDR1 SEHNR and CDR2 FQNEAQ (reference sequence). The CDR3 nucleotides read TGTGCCAGCAGCTTAGACGGTTCGGTTTACGAGCAGTACTTC. Its translation: CASSLDGSVYEQYF.

The chain has TRBV6-5 and TRBJ1-2, with a possible D match to TRBD1 (6 bases). V shed 4 bases and J shed 6 bases, with 18 bases lying between them. Germline V gives CDR1 MNHEY, CDR2 SVGAGI. The CDR3 consists of 15 residues. In DNA form, the CDR3 reads TGTGCCAGCAGTTTACACCTCACAGGGATTGATGGCTACACCTTC. It encodes CASSLHLTGIDGYTF.

V usage is TRBV27 and J usage is TRBJ2-7; D may be TRBD2 (5 bases). CDR3 size: 17 residues. Germline-derived CDR1 and CDR2 are MNHEY and SMNVEV (reference sequence). The V gene lost 0 bases and the J gene lost 7 bases, with 22 bases spanning the gap. DNA for the CDR3: TGTGCCAGCAGTTTATCGGACTTCTCCCAAACTTTAGGTGAGCAGTACTTC. It specifies CASSLSDFSQTLGEQYF.

The CDR3 region is CASSSVLLMNTEAFF. In nucleotides, the CDR3 is TGTGCCAGCAGCTCGGTTCTTCTAATGAACACTGAAGCTTTCTTT. The rearrangement uses TRBV6-5 and TRBJ1-1; D is unclear. Germline CDR1 and CDR2: MNHEY and SVGAGI. Trimming stripped 6 bases from V and 0 bases from J, with 14 bases between. The CDR3 consists of 15 residues.

This chain connects TRBV2 to TRBJ2-1; D call uncertain. Germline loops: CDR1 SNHLY, CDR2 FYNNEI. This CDR3 has 16 amino acids. Trimming removed 1 base from V and 6 bases from J, with 16 bases in between. DNA for the CDR3: TGTGCCAGCAGTGAAGTGGCAGGAGCACAACCCAATGAGCAGTTCTTC. Translating it yields CASSEVAGAQPNEQFF.

This clone was seen just once. The V gene is TRBV19, the J gene TRBJ2-1; possibly TRBD2 for D (7 bases). V lost 3 bases, J lost 5 bases, and 17 bases lay in between. Germline V gene lookup returns CDR1 LNHDA and CDR2 SQIVND (reference sequence). The CDR3 is 16 residues long. CDR3 sequence: CASSMIGGGENNEQFF. CDR3 nucleotide sequence: TGTGCCAGTAGTATGATAGGGGGAGGGGAAAACAATGAGCAGTTCTTC.

V and J are TRBV15 and TRBJ2-3; the D gene is possibly TRBD2 (5 bases). The CDR3 loop spans 17 amino acids. V lost 1 base to trimming and J lost 0 bases, with 14 bases between them. Germline V gene data show CDR1 as LNHNV and CDR2 as YYDKDF (reference sequence). CDR3 DNA sequence: TGTGCCACCAGCAGAGCCGCCGGCGGGTTTAGCACAGATACGCAGTATTTT. Amino acids: CATSRAAGGFSTDTQYF.

The chain recombines TRBV4-2 with TRBJ1-1, with D possibly TRBD1 on 5 matching bases. Trimming took off 0 bases at V and 0 bases at J, with 8 bases between the two ends. This CDR3 has 15 residues. CDR1 and CDR2 from the germline V gene are LGHNA and YNFKEQ. This CDR3 reads CASSQEDTLNTEAFF. In nucleotides, the CDR3 is TGTGCCAGCAGCCAAGAGGACACTTTGAACACTGAAGCTTTCTTT.

This chain connects TRBV7-2 to TRBJ2-3; 12 bases align to TRBD1. Germline CDR1 and CDR2: SGHTA and FQGNSA. The CDR3 spans 19 residues. V shed 1 base and J 6 bases; nucleotides not matched to a gene: 14. The DNA of the CDR3 is TGTGCCAGCAGCTTAGGGAACCCGAGGGGGACAGGGGGCCAGGATACGCAGTATTTT. It is translated as CASSLGNPRGTGGQDTQYF.

The chain recombines TRBV9 with TRBJ1-3, with a tentative D call TRBD1 (5 bases). The CDR3 contains 16 residues. Per the germline V gene, CDR1 is SGDLS and CDR2 is YYNGEE. The V end lost 6 bases, the J end lost 0 bases, and 16 bases lay between the germline ends. CDR3 coding DNA: TGTGCCAGCACTCTAGGGGAGGGTACCTCTGGAAACACCATATATTTT. Its translation is CASTLGEGTSGNTIYF.

This chain joins TRBV4-1 and TRBJ2-7; 8 nucleotides line up with TRBD2. CDR3 length equals 14 residues. Looked up from germline, CDR1 is MGHRA and CDR2 is YSYEKL. J was trimmed by 6 bases and V by 0 bases; bases with no gene match: 4. The CDR3 protein is CASSQDVAGSEQYF. The CDR3 DNA reads as TGCGCCAGCAGCCAAGACGTAGCGGGAAGCGAGCAGTACTTC.